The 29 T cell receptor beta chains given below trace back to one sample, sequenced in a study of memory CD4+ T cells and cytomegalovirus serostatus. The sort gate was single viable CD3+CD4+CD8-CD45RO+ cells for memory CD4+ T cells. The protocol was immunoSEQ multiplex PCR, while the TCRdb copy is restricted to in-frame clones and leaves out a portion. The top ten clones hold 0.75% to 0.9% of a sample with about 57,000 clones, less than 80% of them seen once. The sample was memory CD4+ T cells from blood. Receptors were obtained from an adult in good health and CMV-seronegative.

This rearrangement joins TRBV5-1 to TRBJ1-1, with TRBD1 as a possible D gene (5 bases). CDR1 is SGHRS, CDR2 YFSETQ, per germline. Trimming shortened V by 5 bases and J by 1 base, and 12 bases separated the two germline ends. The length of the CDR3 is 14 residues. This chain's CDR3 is CASRGDGANTEAFF. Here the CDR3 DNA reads TGCGCCAGCAGGGGGGACGGGGCGAACACTGAAGCTTTCTTT. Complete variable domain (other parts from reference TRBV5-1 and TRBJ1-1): KAGVTQTPRYLIKTRGQQVTLSCSPISGHRSVSWYQQTPGQGLQFLFEYFSETQRNKGNFPGRFSGRQFSNSRSEMNVSTLELGDSALYLCASRGDGANTEAFFGQGTRLTVV.

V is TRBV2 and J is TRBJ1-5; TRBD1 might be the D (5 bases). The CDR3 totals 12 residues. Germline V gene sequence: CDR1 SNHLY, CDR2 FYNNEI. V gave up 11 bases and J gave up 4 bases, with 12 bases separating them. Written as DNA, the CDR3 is TGTGCCGGGGGAAGGGAAAATCAGCCCCAGCATTTT. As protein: CAGGRENQPQHF. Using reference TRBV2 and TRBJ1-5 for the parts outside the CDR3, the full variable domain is EPEVTQTPSHQVTQMGQEVILRCVPISNHLYFYWYRQILGQKVEFLVSFYNNEISEKSEIFDDQFSVERPDGSNFTLKIRSTKLEDSAMYFCAGGRENQPQHFGDGTRLSIL.

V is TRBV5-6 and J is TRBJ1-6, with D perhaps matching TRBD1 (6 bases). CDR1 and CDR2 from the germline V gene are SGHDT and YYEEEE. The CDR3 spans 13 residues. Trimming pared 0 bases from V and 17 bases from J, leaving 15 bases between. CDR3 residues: CASSLGGQTLFHF. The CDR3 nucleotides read TGTGCCAGCAGCTTGGGGGGGCAAACTCTATTCCACTTT.

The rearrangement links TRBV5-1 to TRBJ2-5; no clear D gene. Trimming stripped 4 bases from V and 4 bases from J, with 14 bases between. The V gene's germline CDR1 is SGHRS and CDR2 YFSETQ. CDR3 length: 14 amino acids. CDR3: CASSPLPYGETQYF. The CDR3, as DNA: TGCGCCAGCAGCCCCCTCCCTTACGGAGAGACCCAGTACTTC.

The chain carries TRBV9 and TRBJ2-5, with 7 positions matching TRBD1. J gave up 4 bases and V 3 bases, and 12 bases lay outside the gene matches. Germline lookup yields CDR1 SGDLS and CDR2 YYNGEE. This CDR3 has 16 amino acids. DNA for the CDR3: TGTGCCAGCAGCGACCTCCGGGACAGAAAGAGAGAGACCCAGTACTTC. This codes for CASSDLRDRKRETQYF.

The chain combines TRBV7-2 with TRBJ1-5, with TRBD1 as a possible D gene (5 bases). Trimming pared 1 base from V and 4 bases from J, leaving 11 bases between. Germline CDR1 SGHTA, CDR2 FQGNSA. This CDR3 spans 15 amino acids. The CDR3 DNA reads TGTGCCAGCAGCTTAGGCGGGGGAAGTAATCAGCCCCAGCATTTT. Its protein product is CASSLGGGSNQPQHF.

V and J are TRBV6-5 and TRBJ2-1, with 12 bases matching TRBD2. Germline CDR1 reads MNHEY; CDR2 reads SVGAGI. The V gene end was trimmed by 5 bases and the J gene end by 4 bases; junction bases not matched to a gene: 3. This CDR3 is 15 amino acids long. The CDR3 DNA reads TGTGCCAGCAGTCCGACTAGCGGGGGTTACAATGAGCAGTTCTTC. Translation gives CASSPTSGGYNEQFF.

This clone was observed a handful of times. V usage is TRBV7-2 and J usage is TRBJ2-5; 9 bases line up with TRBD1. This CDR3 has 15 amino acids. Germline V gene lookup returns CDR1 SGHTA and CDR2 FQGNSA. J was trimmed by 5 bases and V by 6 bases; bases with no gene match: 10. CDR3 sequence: CASRPTGGALETQYF. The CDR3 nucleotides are TGTGCCAGCAGACCCACAGGGGGCGCTTTGGAGACCCAGTACTTC.

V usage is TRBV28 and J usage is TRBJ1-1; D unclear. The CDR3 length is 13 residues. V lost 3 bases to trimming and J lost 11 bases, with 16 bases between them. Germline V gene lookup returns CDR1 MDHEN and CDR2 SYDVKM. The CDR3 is CASSFPNEGYAFF. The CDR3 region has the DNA TGTGCCAGCAGTTTCCCCAACGAGGGCTACGCTTTCTTT.

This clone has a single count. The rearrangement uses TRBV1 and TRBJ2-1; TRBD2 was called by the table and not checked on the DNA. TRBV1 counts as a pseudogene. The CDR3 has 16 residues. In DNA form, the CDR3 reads TGCACCAGCAGCTCCGGGCGGGGGGGCCCCTACAATGAGCAGTTCTTC. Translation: CTSSSGRGGPYNEQFF.

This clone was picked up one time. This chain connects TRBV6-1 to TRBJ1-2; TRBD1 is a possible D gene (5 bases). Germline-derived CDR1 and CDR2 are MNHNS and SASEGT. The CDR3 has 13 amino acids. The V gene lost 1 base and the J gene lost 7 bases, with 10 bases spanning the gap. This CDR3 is CASSEDRGLGYTF. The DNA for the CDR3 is TGTGCCAGCAGTGAAGATAGGGGTCTTGGCTACACCTTC.

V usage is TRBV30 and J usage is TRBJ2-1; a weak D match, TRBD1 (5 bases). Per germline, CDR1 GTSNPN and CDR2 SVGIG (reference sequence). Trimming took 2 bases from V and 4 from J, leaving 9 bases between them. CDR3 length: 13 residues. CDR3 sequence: CAWSLDTYNEQFF. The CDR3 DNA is TGTGCCTGGAGTTTGGACACTTACAATGAGCAGTTCTTC.

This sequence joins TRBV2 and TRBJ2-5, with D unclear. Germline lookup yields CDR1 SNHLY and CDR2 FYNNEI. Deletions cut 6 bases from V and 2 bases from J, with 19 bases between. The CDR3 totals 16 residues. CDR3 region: CASSARFGQAQETQYF. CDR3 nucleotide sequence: TGTGCCAGCAGCGCCCGGTTCGGGCAGGCGCAAGAGACCCAGTACTTC. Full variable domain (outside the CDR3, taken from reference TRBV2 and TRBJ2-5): EPEVTQTPSHQVTQMGQEVILRCVPISNHLYFYWYRQILGQKVEFLVSFYNNEISEKSEIFDDQFSVERPDGSNFTLKIRSTKLEDSAMYFCASSARFGQAQETQYFGPGTRLLVL.

The CDR3 bases are TGTGCCAGCAGCTCCCCGGGGGGGTGGCAAGAGACCCAGTACTTC. This codes for CASSSPGGWQETQYF. The chain joins TRBV7-9 to TRBJ2-5; 8 bases fit TRBD2. V shed 4 bases, J shed 2 bases, and the junction held 6 bases outside the gene matches. This CDR3 spans 15 amino acids. CDR1 is SEHNR and CDR2 is FQNEAQ in the germline V gene (reference sequence).

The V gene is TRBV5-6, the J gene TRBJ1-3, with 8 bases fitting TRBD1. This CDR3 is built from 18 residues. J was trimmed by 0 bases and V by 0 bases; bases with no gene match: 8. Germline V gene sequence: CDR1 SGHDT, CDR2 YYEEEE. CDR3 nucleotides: TGTGCCAGCAGCTTGGATTGGGACAGGACAACCTCTGGAAACACCATATATTTT. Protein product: CASSLDWDRTTSGNTIYF. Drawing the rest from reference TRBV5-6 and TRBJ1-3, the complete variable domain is DAGVTQSPTHLIKTRGQQVTLRCSPKSGHDTVSWYQQALGQGPQFIFQYYEEEERQRGNFPDRFSGHQFPNYSSELNVNALLLGDSALYLCASSLDWDRTTSGNTIYFGEGSWLTVV.

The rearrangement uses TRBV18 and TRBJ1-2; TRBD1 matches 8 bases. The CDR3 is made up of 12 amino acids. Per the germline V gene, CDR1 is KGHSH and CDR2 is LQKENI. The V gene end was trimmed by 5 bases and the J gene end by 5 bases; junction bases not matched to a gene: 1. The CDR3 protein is CASSDRGYGYTF. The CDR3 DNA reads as TGTGCCAGCTCAGACAGGGGATATGGCTACACCTTC.

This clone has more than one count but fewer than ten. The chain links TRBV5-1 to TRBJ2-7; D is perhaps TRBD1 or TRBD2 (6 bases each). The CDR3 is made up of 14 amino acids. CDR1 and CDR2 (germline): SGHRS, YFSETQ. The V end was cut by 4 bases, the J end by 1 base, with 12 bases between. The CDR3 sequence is CASSTQGLSYEQYF. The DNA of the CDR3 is TGCGCCAGCAGCACACAGGGACTGTCCTACGAGCAGTACTTC.

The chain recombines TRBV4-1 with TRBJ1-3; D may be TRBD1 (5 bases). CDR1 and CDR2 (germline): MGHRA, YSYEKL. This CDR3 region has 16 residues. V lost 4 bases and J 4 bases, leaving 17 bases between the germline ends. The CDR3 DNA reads TGCGCCAGCAGCCGGGGGGGGAGCTTCGACGGAAACACCATATATTTT. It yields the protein CASSRGGSFDGNTIYF.

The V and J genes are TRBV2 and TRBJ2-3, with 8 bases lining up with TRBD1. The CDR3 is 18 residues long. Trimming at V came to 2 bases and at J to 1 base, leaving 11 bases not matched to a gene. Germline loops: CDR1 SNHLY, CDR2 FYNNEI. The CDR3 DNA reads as TGTGCCAGCAGTGAACTGTCAAGTGCGGGACAGGGCACAGATACGCAGTATTTT. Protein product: CASSELSSAGQGTDTQYF.

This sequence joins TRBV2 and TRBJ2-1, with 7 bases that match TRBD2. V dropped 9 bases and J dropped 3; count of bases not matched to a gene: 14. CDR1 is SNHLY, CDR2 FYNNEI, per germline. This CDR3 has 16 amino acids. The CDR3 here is CARTPLRGLLYNEQFF. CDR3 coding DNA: TGTGCCAGGACCCCCCTACGGGGACTACTCTACAATGAGCAGTTCTTC.

CDR3 region: CASTRVLYNEQFF. The DNA for the CDR3 is TGTGCCAGCACGCGGGTTCTATACAATGAGCAGTTCTTC. The genes are TRBV2 and TRBJ2-1; tentative D call: TRBD2 (5 bases). Germline CDR1 SNHLY, CDR2 FYNNEI. V shed 7 bases and J shed 4 bases, with 11 bases lying between them. The CDR3 sequence is 13 residues long.

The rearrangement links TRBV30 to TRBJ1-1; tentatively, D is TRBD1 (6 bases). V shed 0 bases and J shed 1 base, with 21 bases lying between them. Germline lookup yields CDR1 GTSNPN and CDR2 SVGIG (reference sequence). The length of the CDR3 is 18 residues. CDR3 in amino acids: CAWSVLGSWGQRNTEAFF. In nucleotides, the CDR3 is TGTGCCTGGAGTGTACTAGGTTCCTGGGGGCAGCGGAACACTGAAGCTTTCTTT.

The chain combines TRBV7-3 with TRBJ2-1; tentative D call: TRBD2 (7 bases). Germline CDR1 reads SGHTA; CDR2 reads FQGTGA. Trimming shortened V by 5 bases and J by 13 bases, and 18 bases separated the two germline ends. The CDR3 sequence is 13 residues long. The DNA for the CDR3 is TGTGCCAGCAGCCCAGCTGGGGGCGGGGGACAGTTCTTC. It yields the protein CASSPAGGGGQFF. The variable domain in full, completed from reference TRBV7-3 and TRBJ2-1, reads GAGVSQTPSNKVTEKGKYVELRCDPISGHTALYWYRQSLGQGPEFLIYFQGTGAADDSGLPNDRFFAVRPEGSVSTLKIQRTERGDSAVYLCASSPAGGGGQFFGPGTRLTVL.

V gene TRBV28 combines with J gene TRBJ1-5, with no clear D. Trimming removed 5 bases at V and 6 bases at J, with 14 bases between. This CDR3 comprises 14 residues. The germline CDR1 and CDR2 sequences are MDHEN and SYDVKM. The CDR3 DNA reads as TGTGCCAGCAGTCTAAAACTACCAGGTCAGCCCCAGCATTTT. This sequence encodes CASSLKLPGQPQHF. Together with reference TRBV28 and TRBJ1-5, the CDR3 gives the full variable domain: DVKVTQSSRYLVKRTGEKVFLECVQDMDHENMFWYRQDPGLGLRLIYFSYDVKMKEKGDIPEGYSVSREKKERFSLILESASTNQTSMYLCASSLKLPGQPQHFGDGTRLSIL.

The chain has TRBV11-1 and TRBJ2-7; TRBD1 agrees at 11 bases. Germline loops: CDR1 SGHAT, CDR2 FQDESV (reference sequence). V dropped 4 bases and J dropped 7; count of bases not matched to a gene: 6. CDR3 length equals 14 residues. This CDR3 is CASSSGTGGWEQYF. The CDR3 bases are TGTGCCAGCAGCTCCGGGACAGGGGGTTGGGAGCAGTACTTC.

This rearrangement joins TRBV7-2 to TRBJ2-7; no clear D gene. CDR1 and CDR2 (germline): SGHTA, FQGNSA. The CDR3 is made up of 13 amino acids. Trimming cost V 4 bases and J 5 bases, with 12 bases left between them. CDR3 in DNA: TGTGCCAGCAGCTCCTTTAATGCTCACGAGCAGTACTTC. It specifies CASSSFNAHEQYF.

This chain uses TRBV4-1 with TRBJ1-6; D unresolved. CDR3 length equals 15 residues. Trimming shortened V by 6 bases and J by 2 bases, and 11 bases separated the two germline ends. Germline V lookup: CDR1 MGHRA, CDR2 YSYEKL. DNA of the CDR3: TGCGCCAGCAGGAGTGCACAGCCCTATAATTCACCCCTCCACTTT. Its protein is CASRSAQPYNSPLHF.

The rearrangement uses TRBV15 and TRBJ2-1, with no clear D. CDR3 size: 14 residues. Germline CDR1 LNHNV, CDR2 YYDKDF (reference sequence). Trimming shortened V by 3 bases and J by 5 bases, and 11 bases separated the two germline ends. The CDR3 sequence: CATSRKGRNNEQFF. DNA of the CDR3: TGTGCCACCAGCAGGAAGGGAAGAAACAATGAGCAGTTCTTC.

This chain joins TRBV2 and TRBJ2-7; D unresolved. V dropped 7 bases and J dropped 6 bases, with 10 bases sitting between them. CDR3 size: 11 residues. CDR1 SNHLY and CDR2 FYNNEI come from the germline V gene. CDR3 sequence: CASKYDSEQYF. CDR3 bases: TGTGCCAGCAAGTATGACTCCGAGCAGTACTTC.